This T cell receptor (beta chain) emerged from a study of T cell repertoires in cytomegalovirus infection. Study as a whole: A matching HLA type, together with CMV infection, was signaled by public TCR beta signatures.

TCRdb redid the calling of the reads with MiXCR, one entry per CDR3 protein. The data show about 920,000 distinct CDR3 sequences, approximately 30% seen once. Points on this clonotype: What it binds is not known. At one of its ends the junction is not consistent with the germline gene, which may arise from a read error.

This CDR3 comprises 14 residues. Germline V gives CDR1 SGHVS, CDR2 FQNEAQ. The chain recombines TRBV7-8 with TRBJ2-1; D ambiguous. The input for sequencing was cultured CD8+ T cells from PBMCs, taken from culture after CMV antigen stimulation. This sequence originates from a human donor in good health (CMV status not recorded). Some clones in this sample may be carry-over from other donors' samples. Here the CDR3 DNA reads TGTGCCAACAGCCAAGAGCGACTCAACAATGAGCAGTTCTTC. Its protein is CANSQERLNNEQFF. The full variable domain, in which reference TRBV7-8 and TRBJ2-1 provide the parts outside the CDR3, is GAGVSQSPRYKVAKRGQDVALRCDPISGHVSLFWYQQALGQGPEFLTYFQNEAQLDKSGLPSDRFFAERPEGSVSTLKIQRTQQEDSAVYLCANSQERLNNEQFFGPGTRLTVL.